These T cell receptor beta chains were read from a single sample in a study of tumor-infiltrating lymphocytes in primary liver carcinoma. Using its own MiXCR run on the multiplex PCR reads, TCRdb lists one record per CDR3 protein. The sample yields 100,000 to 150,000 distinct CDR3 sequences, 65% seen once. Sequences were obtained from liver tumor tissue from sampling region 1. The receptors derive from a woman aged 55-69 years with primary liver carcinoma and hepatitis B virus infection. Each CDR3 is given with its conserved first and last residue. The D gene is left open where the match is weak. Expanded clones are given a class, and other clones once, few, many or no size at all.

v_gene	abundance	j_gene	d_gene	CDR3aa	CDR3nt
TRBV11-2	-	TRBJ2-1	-	CASSLEGGTIGGQLF	TGTGCCAGCAGCTTAGAGGGAGGAACTATCGGTGGGCAGCTCTTC
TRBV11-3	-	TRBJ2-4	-	CASSPRSGQMAKNIQYF	TGTGCCAGCAGCCCCCGATCGGGGCAGATGGCGAAAAACATTCAGTACTTC
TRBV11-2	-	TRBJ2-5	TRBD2	CASSYSLGSGRETQYF	TGTGCCAGCAGCTACTCGCTTGGTAGCGGGAGAGAGACCCAATACTTC
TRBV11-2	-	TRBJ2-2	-	CASSSNPNTGEPFF	TGTGCCAGCAGCTCGAATCCAAACACCGGGGAGCCGTTTTTT
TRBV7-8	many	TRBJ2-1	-	CASSLARQHEQFF	TGTGCCAGCAGCTTAGCGAGACAGCATGAGCAGTTCTTC
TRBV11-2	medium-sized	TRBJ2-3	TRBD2	CASSRTRQGTDTQYF	TGTGCCAGCAGCCGGACTAGGCAAGGGACAGATACGCAGTATTTT
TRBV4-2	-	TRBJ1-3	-	CASSQDVTGTGNTIYF	TGTGCCAGCAGCCAAGATGTGACGGGGACTGGAAACACCATATATTTT
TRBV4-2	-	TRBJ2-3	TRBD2	CASSQVGTSGGSYTQYF	TGTGCCAGCAGCCAAGTTGGTACTAGCGGGGGCTCATATACGCAGTATTTT
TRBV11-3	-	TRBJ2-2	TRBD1	CASDQGASSTGELFF	TGTGCCAGCGACCAGGGGGCTAGCAGTACCGGGGAGCTGTTTTTT
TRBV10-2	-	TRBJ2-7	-	CATSTQSGSYEQYF	TGCGCCACCTCCACGCAATCAGGCTCCTACGAGCAGTACTTC
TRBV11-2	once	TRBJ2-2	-	CASSISGDNTGELFF	TGTGCAAGCAGCATATCAGGGGACAACACCGGGGAGCTGTTTTTT
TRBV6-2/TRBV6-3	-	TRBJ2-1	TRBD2	CASSYGGGGSNEQFF	TGTGCTAGCAGTTACGGTGGCGGGGGATCGAATGAGCAGTTCTTC
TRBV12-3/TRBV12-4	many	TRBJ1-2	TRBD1	CASSPGQGANGYTF	TGTGCCAGCAGCCCCGGACAGGGGGCTAATGGCTACACCTTC
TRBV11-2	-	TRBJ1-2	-	CASNSEPDLWPTF	TGTGCCAGCAACTCAGAGCCAGATCTATGGCCCACCTTC
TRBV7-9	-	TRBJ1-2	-	CASSVSGRTSSYGYTF	TGTGCCAGCAGCGTCTCCGGACGGACTTCAAGCTATGGCTACACCTTC
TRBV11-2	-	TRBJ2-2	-	CASSSGPTDGELFF	TGTGCCAGCAGCTCTGGACCTACAGACGGGGAGCTGTTTTTT
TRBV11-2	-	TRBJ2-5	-	CLSNLESKGTQYF	TGTCTCAGCAACTTAGAATCCAAGGGGACCCAGTACTTC
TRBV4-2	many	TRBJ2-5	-	CASSQERAGKGETQYF	TGTGCCAGCAGCCAAGAACGGGCAGGGAAAGGGGAGACCCAGTACTTC
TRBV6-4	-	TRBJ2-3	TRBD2	CASSASPSGTDTQYF	TGTGCCAGCAGTGCCTCGCCTAGCGGGACAGATACGCAGTATTTT
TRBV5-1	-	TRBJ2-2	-	CASRARIGELFF	TGCGCCAGCAGGGCACGCATCGGGGAGCTGTTTTTT
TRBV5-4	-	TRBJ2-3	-	CASSTPAIDTQYF	TGTGCCAGCAGCACCCCGGCCATCGATACACAGTATTTT
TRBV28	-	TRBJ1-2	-	CASGLGGAQDINYGYIF	TGTGCCAGCGGTTTGGGAGGGGCCCAGGATATCAACTATGGCTACATCTTC
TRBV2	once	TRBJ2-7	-	CASSPTLATGYEQYF	TGTGCCAGCAGTCCTACCCTGGCAACTGGGTACGAGCAGTACTTC
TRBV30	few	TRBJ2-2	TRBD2	CAWRPLAAGHRELFF	TGTGCCTGGAGGCCACTAGCGGCGGGGCACCGGGAGCTGTTTTTT
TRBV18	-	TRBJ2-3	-	CASSGQGTDTQYF	TGTGCCAGCTCAGGTCAGGGGACAGATACGCAGTATTTT
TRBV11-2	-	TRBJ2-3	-	CASSLRLGEEYTDTQYF	TGTGCCAGCAGCTTACGTCTCGGTGAGGAGTACACAGATACGCAGTATTTT
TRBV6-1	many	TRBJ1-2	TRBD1	CASSDWDSYF	TGTGCCAGCAGTGATTGGGACAGCTACTTC
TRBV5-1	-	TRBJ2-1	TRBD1	CASSRGQYSYNEQFF	TGCGCCAGCAGCCGGGGACAGTACTCCTACAATGAGCAGTTCTTC
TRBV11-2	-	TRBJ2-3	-	CACSFVGRTDTQYF	TGTGCCTGCAGCTTTGTTGGGAGAACAGATACGCAGTATTTT
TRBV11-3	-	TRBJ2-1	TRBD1	CARSVGQGANNEQFF	TGTGCCAGGAGCGTTGGGCAGGGGGCAAACAATGAGCAGTTCTTC
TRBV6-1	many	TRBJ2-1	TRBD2	CASSLAGRNEQFF	TGTGCCAGCAGCTTAGCGGGACGCAATGAGCAGTTCTTC
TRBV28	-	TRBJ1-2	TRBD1	CANNDRAGGYTF	TGTGCCAACAATGACAGGGCCGGAGGCTACACCTTC
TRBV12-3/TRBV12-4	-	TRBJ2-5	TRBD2	CASSLGPGLAETQYF	TGTGCCAGCAGTTTGGGGCCGGGACTAGCGGAGACCCAGTACTTC
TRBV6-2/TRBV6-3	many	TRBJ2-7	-	CASSGSDGLLYEQYF	TGTGCCAGCAGTGGATCGGATGGACTACTCTACGAGCAGTACTTC
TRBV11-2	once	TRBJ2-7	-	CASSSREDSYEQYF	TGTGCCAGCAGCTCCCGAGAGGATTCCTACGAGCAGTACTTC
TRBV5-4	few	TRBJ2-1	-	CASSGGTAYNEQFF	TGTGCCAGCAGCGGCGGGACGGCCTACAATGAGCAGTTCTTC
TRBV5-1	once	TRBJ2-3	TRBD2	CASSQGGTSCADTQYF	TGCGCCAGCAGCCAAGGTGGGACTAGCTGCGCAGATACGCAGTATTTT
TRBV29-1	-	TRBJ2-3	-	CSTNIDTQDF	TGCAGCACTAACATAGATACGCAGGATTTT
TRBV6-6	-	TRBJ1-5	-	CASSYGGSNNQAQHF	TGTGCCAGCAGTTACGGTGGATCTAACAATCAGGCCCAGCATTTT
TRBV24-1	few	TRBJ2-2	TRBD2	CATSDAGAGGYTGELFF	TGTGCCACCAGTGACGCTGGGGCGGGAGGGTACACCGGGGAGCTGTTTTTT
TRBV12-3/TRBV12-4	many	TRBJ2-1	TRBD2	CASSPPGRNYNEQFF	TGTGCCAGCAGCCCACCCGGGAGGAACTACAATGAGCAGTTCTTC
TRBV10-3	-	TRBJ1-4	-	CAISESGPPDNEKLFF	TGTGCCATCAGTGAGTCTGGCCCACCAGATAATGAAAAACTGTTTTTT
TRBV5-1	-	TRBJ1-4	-	CASSPGAKEKLFF	TGCGCCAGCAGCCCGGGAGCGAAAGAAAAACTGTTCTTT
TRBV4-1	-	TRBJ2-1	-	CASSAEAISSGEQFF	TGCGCCAGCAGCGCTGAGGCAATTAGCTCGGGTGAGCAGTTCTTC
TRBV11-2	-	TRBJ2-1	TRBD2	CASNVGLVAGGPNEQFF	TGTGCTAGCAACGTAGGTCTGGTAGCGGGAGGGCCGAATGAGCAGTTCTTC
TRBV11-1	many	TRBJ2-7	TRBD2	CASSASGMVYEQYF	TGTGCCAGCAGCGCTAGCGGGATGGTCTACGAGCAGTACTTC
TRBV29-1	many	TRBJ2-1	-	CSVEYSPGHSYNEQFF	TGCAGCGTTGAATACAGTCCGGGACACTCCTACAATGAGCAGTTCTTC
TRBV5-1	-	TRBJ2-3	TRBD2	CASSLGTSGTSTDTQYF	TGCGCCAGCAGCCTGGGGACGAGCGGGACCAGCACAGATACGCAGTATTTT